This is a list of T cell receptor beta chains from one sample in a study of T cells in Graves' hyperthyroidism and ophthalmopathy. MiXCR was run by TCRdb on the multiplex PCR reads, yielding one entry per CDR3 protein. The sample holds a few hundred thousand distinct CDR3 sequences, around a fifth seen once. The sequencing sample was made of blood. These receptor sequences come from a woman aged 65 to 85 with Graves' ophthalmopathy. Each CDR3 is given with its conserved first and last residue. A D gene is named only where the DNA matches it firmly. Clone sizes are given selectively: once, few, many, or a class where the clone is expanded.

V,size,D,J,CDR3,DNA
TRBV20-1,few,TRBD2,TRBJ2-4,CSAKLAGGPAKNIQYF,TGCAGTGCAAAACTAGCGGGAGGGCCGGCCAAAAACATTCAGTACTTC
TRBV24-1,few,.,TRBJ2-3,CATSDPTGAQDTQYF,TGTGCCACCAGTGACCCCACGGGGGCCCAAGATACGCAGTATTTT
TRBV3-1,many,.,TRBJ1-1,CASSHGTTGATEAFF,TGTGCCAGCAGCCACGGCACGACAGGAGCCACTGAAGCTTTCTTT
TRBV7-2,.,.,TRBJ2-6,CASSLAPGTSNSGANVLTF,TGTGCCAGCAGCTTAGCGCCTGGAACCTCAAACTCTGGGGCCAACGTCCTGACTTTC
TRBV11-2,few,.,TRBJ2-7,CASSLDGTVAYEQYF,TGTGCCAGCAGCTTAGATGGAACGGTAGCTTACGAGCAGTACTTC
TRBV19,.,TRBD1,TRBJ2-3,CASSNRGLVTDTQYF,TGTGCCAGTAGTAACAGGGGATTGGTCACAGATACGCAGTATTTT
TRBV15,many,.,TRBJ2-1,CATSRDGAGLRNEQFF,TGTGCCACCAGCAGAGATGGCGCGGGACTTAGGAATGAGCAGTTCTTC
TRBV7-9,.,.,TRBJ2-3,CASSLYGPHTQYF,TGTGCCAGCAGCTTATACGGGCCTCATACGCAGTATTTT
TRBV10-3,.,.,TRBJ1-4,CAISEGVGNEKLFF,TGTGCCATCAGTGAAGGGGTGGGTAATGAAAAACTGTTTTTT
TRBV28,many,.,TRBJ1-1,CASSLGQSKAFF,TGTGCCAGCAGTTTAGGACAGTCCAAAGCTTTCTTT
TRBV24-1,few,.,TRBJ2-5,CATSEPGDQETQYF,TGTGCCACCAGTGAACCGGGAGACCAAGAGACCCAGTACTTC
TRBV18,.,.,TRBJ2-4,CASSPVAKNIQYF,TGTGCCAGCTCACCCGTAGCCAAAAACATTCAGTACTTC
TRBV2,many,.,TRBJ2-7,CASSDDDVEQYF,TGTGCCAGCAGTGACGACGACGTAGAGCAGTACTTC
TRBV6-2/TRBV6-3,.,.,TRBJ2-7,CASSYSLLSYEQYF,TGTGCCAGCAGTTACTCACTACTTTCCTACGAGCAGTACTTC
TRBV2,few,.,TRBJ2-1,CASSGFSMSSYNEQFF,TGTGCCAGCAGTGGATTTAGCATGAGCTCCTACAATGAGCAGTTCTTC
TRBV20-1,once,.,TRBJ2-2,CSAYRGGAGELFF,TGCAGTGCCTACCGAGGGGGGGCCGGGGAGCTGTTTTTT
TRBV3-1,.,TRBD2,TRBJ2-7,CASSQLGLADAYEQYF,TGTGCCAGCAGCCAACTGGGACTAGCGGACGCCTACGAGCAGTACTTC
TRBV7-2,.,.,TRBJ2-1,CASSLGTSSRFF,TGTGCCAGCAGCTTAGGGACATCAAGTCGGTTCTTC
TRBV15,.,TRBD1,TRBJ2-7,CATSRAGQGREQYF,TGTGCCACCAGCAGAGCTGGACAGGGTCGAGAGCAGTACTTC
TRBV20-1,.,.,TRBJ2-5,CSVAELGIQETQYF,TGCAGTGTGGCGGAATTGGGGATTCAAGAGACCCAGTACTTC
TRBV7-2,.,.,TRBJ1-3,CASSLAGRLGNTIYF,TGTGCCAGCAGCTTAGCCGGTCGTCTCGGAAACACCATATATTTT
TRBV29-1,few,.,TRBJ2-2,CSVGDANTGELFF,TGCAGCGTTGGGGACGCGAACACCGGGGAGCTGTTTTTT
TRBV7-2,.,TRBD2,TRBJ2-1,CASSFHAGGWEQFF,TGTGCCAGCAGCTTTCACGCGGGAGGTTGGGAGCAGTTCTTC
TRBV12-3/TRBV12-4,.,.,TRBJ2-2,CASIKGGYGSAGELFF,TGTGCCAGCATCAAGGGGGGGTATGGGTCGGCCGGGGAGCTGTTTTTT
TRBV27,.,.,TRBJ2-3,CASSFWDTDTQYF,TGTGCCAGCAGTTTCTGGGACACAGATACGCAGTATTTT
TRBV15,many,TRBD1,TRBJ2-5,CATSSQPGQQETQYF,TGTGCCACCAGCAGTCAGCCGGGACAGCAAGAGACCCAGTACTTC
TRBV5-1,few,.,TRBJ2-4,CASSHSSYGDIQYF,TGCGCCAGCAGCCACTCCTCCTACGGAGACATTCAGTACTTC
TRBV28,.,.,TRBJ2-2,CASSLNIGELFF,TGTGCCAGCAGTTTAAATATCGGGGAGCTGTTTTTT
TRBV12-3/TRBV12-4,many,.,TRBJ2-7,CASSLKGQGPYEQYF,TGTGCCAGCAGTTTAAAGGGGCAGGGACCCTACGAGCAGTACTTC